These 10 T cell receptor beta chains originate from one sample sequenced in a study of early T cells in non-severe SARS-CoV-2 infection. MiXCR, run by TCRdb on the 5' RACE reads, gives a single entry per CDR3 protein. This repertoire shows over 30,000 distinct CDR3 sequences, approximately 7.1% found once; its top ten account for less than 15%. The source was whole blood, collected at baseline. These receptors originate from an adult who was a healthcare worker with PCR-confirmed SARS-CoV-2 infection or an uninfected control (not recorded which).

This clonotype was found many times. The chain joins TRBV20-1 to TRBJ1-4; tentatively, D is TRBD1 (5 bases). Germline lookup yields CDR1 DFQATT and CDR2 SNEGSKA (reference sequence). This CDR3 is 14 amino acids long. Trimming cost V 3 bases and J 8 bases, with 16 bases left between them. CDR3 region: CSARALQGEEKLFF. DNA of the CDR3: TGCAGTGCTAGGGCCCTTCAGGGTGAGGAAAAACTGTTTTTT.

By share, this clonotype counts as medium-sized. The chain carries TRBV9 and TRBJ1-1; the D gene is possibly TRBD1 (6 bases). The CDR3 extends over 13 amino acids. Germline loops: CDR1 SGDLS, CDR2 YYNGEE. Trimming cost V 3 bases and J 8 bases, with 14 bases left between them. In DNA, the CDR3 is TGTGCCAGCAGCGCAGGGGAGGCAGAAGAAGCTTTCTTT. Protein sequence: CASSAGEAEEAFF. Full variable domain (remainder filled in from reference TRBV9 and TRBJ1-1): DSGVTQTPKHLITATGQRVTLRCSPRSGDLSVYWYQQSLDQGLQFLIQYYNGEERAKGNILERFSAQQFPDLHSELNLSSLELGDSALYFCASSAGEAEEAFFGQGTRLTVV.

This clonotype was seen many times. The chain employs TRBV29-1 and TRBJ1-1; D ambiguous. With 6 bases removed from V and 3 bases from J, the gap between germline ends came to 20 bases. This CDR3 spans 15 amino acids. Per the germline V gene, CDR1 is SQVTM and CDR2 is ANQGSEA. CDR3 in DNA: TGCAGCGTCGAGGGCGCTACGGGGTATCACACTGAAGCTTTCTTT. This sequence encodes CSVEGATGYHTEAFF.

The chain employs TRBV5-1 and TRBJ2-7, with D tentatively TRBD2 (6 bases). The V gene lost 4 bases and the J gene lost 0 bases, with 11 bases spanning the gap. This CDR3 spans 14 amino acids. The germline V gene encodes CDR1 SGHRS and CDR2 YFSETQ. In nucleotides, the CDR3 is TGCGCCAGCAGCCCCGGGACTGCCTCCTACGAGCAGTACTTC. It codes for CASSPGTASYEQYF.

This clonotype has just a few counts. The chain carries TRBV7-6 and TRBJ2-3; TRBD1 aligns across 9 bases. The CDR3 loop spans 15 amino acids. CDR1 and CDR2 from the germline V gene are SGHVS and FNYEAQ. Germline trimming cut 5 bases from V and 8 bases from J; bases unmatched to any gene: 11. The CDR3 DNA follows: TGTGCCAGCAGCCCGTCCGGGACAGGGCGTGGTACGCAGTATTTT. This gives the protein CASSPSGTGRGTQYF.

The sample holds many counts of this clonotype. The CDR3 region has the DNA TGCAGTGCTAGAACCGGACAGGCCAGCTCCTACGAGCAGTACTTC. Protein sequence: CSARTGQASSYEQYF. The V call is TRBV20-1, the J call TRBJ2-7; TRBD1 matches 7 bases. This CDR3 is built from 15 residues. Germline loops: CDR1 DFQATT, CDR2 SNEGSKA (reference sequence). V dropped 2 bases and J dropped 0; count of bases not matched to a gene: 7.

There are many counts of this clonotype. The J gene is TRBJ1-6, the V gene TRBV6-2 or TRBV6-3; D gene unclear. The germline V and J ends were trimmed by 6 bases and 0 bases, with 12 bases remaining between them. This CDR3 is built from 16 residues. The germline gives CDR1 MNHEY, CDR2 SVGEGT. Here the CDR3 reads CASSRRESSYNSPLHF. The CDR3 DNA follows: TGTGCCAGCAGCCGCCGGGAGAGCTCCTATAATTCACCCCTCCACTTT.

This clonotype was seen only a few times. The gene calls are TRBV6-5 and TRBJ1-1, with TRBD1 matching 8 bases. V lost 7 bases and J lost 1; bases outside the gene matches: 11. Germline CDR1 and CDR2: MNHEY and SVGAGI. The CDR3 has 16 residues. CDR3 bases: TGTGCCAGCACCCACCTGAAGACAGGGGCGAACACTGAAGCTTTCTTT. Translating it yields CASTHLKTGANTEAFF.

This clonotype was seen only a few times. J is TRBJ2-7 and V is TRBV6-6, with 10 nucleotides matching TRBD1. With V trimmed by 5 bases and J by 2 bases, 6 bases remained unmatched. Germline V gene data show CDR1 as MNHNY and CDR2 as SVGAGI (reference sequence). The CDR3 extends over 15 amino acids. The CDR3 sequence: CASSPRQGAAYEQYF. The CDR3 DNA sequence: TGTGCCAGCAGTCCGCGACAGGGGGCGGCCTACGAGCAGTACTTC.

This clonotype was seen a few times. The chain couples TRBV7-9 to TRBJ2-1; 8 bases are shared with TRBD2. Germline CDR1 reads SEHNR; CDR2 reads FQNEAQ (reference sequence). Trimming at V came to 6 bases and at J to 1 base, leaving 5 bases not matched to a gene. The CDR3 runs to 15 residues. This chain's CDR3 is CASSLLADSYNEQFF. As DNA, the CDR3 is TGTGCCAGCAGTTTACTAGCGGATTCCTACAATGAGCAGTTCTTC.